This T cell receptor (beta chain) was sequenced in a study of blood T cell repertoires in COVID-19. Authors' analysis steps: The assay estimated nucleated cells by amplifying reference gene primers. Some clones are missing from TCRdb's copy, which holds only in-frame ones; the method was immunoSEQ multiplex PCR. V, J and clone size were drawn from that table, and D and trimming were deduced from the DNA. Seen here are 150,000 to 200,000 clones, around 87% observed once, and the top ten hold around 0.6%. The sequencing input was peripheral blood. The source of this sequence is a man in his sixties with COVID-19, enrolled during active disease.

The CDR3 loop reads CASSHHGQGPFYNSPLHF. The CDR3 bases are TGCGCCAGCAGTCACCACGGACAGGGCCCCTTTTATAATTCACCCCTCCACTTT. The J gene is TRBJ1-6, the V gene TRBV23-1; 8 bases fit TRBD1. TRBV23-1 carries the ORF label, with uncertain function. With 3 bases clipped from V and 4 bases from J, the junction kept 11 bases outside the gene matches. The CDR3 contains 18 residues.